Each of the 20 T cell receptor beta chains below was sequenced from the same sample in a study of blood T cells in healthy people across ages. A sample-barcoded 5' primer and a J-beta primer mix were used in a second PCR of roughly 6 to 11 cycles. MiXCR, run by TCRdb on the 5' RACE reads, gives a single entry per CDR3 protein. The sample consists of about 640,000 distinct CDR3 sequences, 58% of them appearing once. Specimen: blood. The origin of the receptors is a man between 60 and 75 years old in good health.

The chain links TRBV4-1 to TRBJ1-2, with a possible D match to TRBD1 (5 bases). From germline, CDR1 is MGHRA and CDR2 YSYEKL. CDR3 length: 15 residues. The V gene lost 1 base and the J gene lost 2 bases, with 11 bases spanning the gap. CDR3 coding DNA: TGCGCCAGCAGCCAAGGTGGACAAGTAAACTATGGCTACACCTTC. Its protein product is CASSQGGQVNYGYTF.

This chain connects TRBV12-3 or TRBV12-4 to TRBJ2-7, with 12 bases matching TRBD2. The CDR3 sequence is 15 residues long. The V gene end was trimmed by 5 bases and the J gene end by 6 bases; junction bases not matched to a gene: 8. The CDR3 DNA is TGTGCCAGCAGTGCCCTAGCGGGGGGGCTCGGCGAGCAGTACTTC. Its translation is CASSALAGGLGEQYF.

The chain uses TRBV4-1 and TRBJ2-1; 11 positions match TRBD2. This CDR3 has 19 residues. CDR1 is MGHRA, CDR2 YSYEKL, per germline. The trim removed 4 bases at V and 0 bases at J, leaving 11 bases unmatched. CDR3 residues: CASSRTATSGASSYNEQFF. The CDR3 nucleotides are TGCGCCAGCAGCCGGACTGCGACTAGCGGGGCCAGCTCCTACAATGAGCAGTTCTTC.

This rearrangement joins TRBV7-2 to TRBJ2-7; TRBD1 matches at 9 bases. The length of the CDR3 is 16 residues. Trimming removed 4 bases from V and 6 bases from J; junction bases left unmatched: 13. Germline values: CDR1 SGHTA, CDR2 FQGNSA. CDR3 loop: CASSSGQGSYRLEQYF. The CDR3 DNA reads TGTGCCAGCAGCTCCGGACAGGGGTCTTATCGGCTCGAGCAGTACTTC.

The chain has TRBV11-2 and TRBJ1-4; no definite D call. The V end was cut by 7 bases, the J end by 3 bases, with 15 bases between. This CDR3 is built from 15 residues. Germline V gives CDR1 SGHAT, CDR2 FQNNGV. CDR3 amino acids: CASNSRPGPNEKLFF. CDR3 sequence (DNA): TGTGCCAGCAACTCCCGGCCGGGTCCTAATGAAAAACTGTTTTTT.

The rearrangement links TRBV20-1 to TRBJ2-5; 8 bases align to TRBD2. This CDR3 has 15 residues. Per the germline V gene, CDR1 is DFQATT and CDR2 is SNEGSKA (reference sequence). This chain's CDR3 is CSWRLRGALQETQYF. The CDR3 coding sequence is TGCAGCTGGCGGTTGCGGGGGGCTCTCCAAGAGACCCAGTACTTC.

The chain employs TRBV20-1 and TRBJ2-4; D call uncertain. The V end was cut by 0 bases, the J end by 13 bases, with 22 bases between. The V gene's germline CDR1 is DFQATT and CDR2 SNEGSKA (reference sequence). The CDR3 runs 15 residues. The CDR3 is CSARDFGRETYKQYF. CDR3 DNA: TGCAGTGCTAGAGATTTTGGCAGAGAGACCTACAAGCAGTACTTC.

CDR3 region: CASRKTTGNTQYF. The CDR3 DNA follows: TGTGCCAGCAGGAAGACGACAGGGAATACGCAGTATTTT. This sequence joins TRBV6-5 and TRBJ2-3, with 7 bases identical to TRBD1. This CDR3 comprises 13 residues. With 6 bases clipped from V and 7 bases from J, the junction kept 7 bases outside the gene matches. Germline CDR1 reads MNHEY; CDR2 reads SVGAGI.

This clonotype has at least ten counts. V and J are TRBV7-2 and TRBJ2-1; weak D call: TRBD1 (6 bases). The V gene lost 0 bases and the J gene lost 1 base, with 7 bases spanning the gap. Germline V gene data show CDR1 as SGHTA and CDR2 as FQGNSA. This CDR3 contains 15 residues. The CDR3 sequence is CASSLAGASYNEQFF. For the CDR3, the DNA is TGTGCCAGCAGCTTAGCGGGGGCGTCCTACAATGAGCAGTTCTTC.

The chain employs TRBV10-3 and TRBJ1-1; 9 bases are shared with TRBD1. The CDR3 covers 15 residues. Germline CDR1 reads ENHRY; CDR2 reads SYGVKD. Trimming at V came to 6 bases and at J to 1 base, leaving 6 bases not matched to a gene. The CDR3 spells CAIRGGQGPNTEAFF. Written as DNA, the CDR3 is TGTGCCATCAGGGGGGGACAGGGCCCGAACACTGAAGCTTTCTTT.

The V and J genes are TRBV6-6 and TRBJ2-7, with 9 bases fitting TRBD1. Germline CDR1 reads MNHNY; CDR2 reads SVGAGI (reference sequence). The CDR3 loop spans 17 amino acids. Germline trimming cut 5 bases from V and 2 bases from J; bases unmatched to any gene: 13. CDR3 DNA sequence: TGTGCCAGCAGTAAACAGACCGGGACAGGGCAACCCTACGAGCAGTACTTC. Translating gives CASSKQTGTGQPYEQYF.

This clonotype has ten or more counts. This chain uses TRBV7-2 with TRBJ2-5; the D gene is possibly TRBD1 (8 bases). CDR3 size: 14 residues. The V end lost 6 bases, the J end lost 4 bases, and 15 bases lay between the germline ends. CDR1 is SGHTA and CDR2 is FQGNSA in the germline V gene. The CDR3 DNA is TGTGCCAGCAGTGTACAGGGGGGGGGAGAGACCCAGTACTTC. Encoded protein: CASSVQGGGETQYF.

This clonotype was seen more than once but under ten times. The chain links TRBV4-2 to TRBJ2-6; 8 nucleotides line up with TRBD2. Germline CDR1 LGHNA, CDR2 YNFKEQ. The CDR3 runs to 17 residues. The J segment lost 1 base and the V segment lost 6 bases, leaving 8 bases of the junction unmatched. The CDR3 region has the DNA TGTGCCAGCAGTCTTAGCGGGGCCGGGTCTGGGGCCAACGTCCTGACTTTC. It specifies CASSLSGAGSGANVLTF.

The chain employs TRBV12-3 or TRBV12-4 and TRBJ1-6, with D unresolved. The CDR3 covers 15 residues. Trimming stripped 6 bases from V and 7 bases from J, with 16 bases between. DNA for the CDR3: TGTGCCAGCAGCTCCCGGGGATCTGGGAATTCACCCCTCCACTTT. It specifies CASSSRGSGNSPLHF.

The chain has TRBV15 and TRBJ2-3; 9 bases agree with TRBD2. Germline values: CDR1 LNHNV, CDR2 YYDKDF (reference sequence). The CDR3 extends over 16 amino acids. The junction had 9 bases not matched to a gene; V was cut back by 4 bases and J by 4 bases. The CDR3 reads CATSTLSGGRSDTQYF. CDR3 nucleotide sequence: TGTGCCACCAGCACACTAAGCGGGGGGCGGTCAGATACGCAGTATTTT. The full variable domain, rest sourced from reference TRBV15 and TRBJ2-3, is DAMVIQNPRYQVTQFGKPVTLSCSQTLNHNVMYWYQQKSSQAPKLLFHYYDKDFNNEADTPDNFQSRRPNTSFCFLDIRSPGLGDTAMYLCATSTLSGGRSDTQYFGPGTRLTVL.

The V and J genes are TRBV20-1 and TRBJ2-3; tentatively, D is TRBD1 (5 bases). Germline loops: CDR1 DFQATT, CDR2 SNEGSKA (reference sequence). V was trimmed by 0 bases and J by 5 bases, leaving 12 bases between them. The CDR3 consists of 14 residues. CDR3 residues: CSARDGQGIDTQYF. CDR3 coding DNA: TGCAGTGCTAGAGATGGCCAGGGTATAGATACGCAGTATTTT.

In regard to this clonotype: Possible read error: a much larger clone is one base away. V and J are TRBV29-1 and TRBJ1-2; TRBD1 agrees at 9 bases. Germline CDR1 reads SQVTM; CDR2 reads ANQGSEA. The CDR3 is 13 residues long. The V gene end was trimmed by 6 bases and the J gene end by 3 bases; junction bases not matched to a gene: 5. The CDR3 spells CSVAGTGYYGYTF. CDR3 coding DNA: TGCAGCGTGGCCGGGACAGGGTACTATGGCTACACCTTC. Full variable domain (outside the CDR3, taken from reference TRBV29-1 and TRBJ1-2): SAVISQKPSRDICQRGTSLTIQCQVDSQVTMMFWYRQQPGQSLTLIATANQGSEATYESGFVIDKFPISRPNLTFSTLTVSNMSPEDSSIYLCSVAGTGYYGYTFGSGTRLTVV.

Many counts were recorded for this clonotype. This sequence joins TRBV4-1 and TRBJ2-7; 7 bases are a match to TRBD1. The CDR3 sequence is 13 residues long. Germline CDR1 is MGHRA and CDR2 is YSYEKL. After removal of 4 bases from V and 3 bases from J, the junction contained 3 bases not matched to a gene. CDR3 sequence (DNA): TGCGCCAGCAGCCTCGACAGGGACTACGAGCAGTACTTC. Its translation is CASSLDRDYEQYF.

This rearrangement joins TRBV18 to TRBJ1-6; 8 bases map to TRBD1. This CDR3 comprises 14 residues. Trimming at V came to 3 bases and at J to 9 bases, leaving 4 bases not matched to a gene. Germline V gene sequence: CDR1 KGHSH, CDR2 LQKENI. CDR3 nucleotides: TGTGCCAGCTCACCCGACAGGGGTGGTTCACCCCTCCACTTT. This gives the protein CASSPDRGGSPLHF.

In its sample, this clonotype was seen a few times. The CDR3 region has the DNA TGTGCCAGCAGTTTACATTGGGCGGGGACCTACGAGCAGTACTTC. This sequence encodes CASSLHWAGTYEQYF. The chain is built from TRBV12-3 or TRBV12-4 and TRBJ2-7; a weak D match, TRBD2 (6 bases). V lost 2 bases and J lost 2, with 13 bases in between. The CDR3 covers 15 residues.